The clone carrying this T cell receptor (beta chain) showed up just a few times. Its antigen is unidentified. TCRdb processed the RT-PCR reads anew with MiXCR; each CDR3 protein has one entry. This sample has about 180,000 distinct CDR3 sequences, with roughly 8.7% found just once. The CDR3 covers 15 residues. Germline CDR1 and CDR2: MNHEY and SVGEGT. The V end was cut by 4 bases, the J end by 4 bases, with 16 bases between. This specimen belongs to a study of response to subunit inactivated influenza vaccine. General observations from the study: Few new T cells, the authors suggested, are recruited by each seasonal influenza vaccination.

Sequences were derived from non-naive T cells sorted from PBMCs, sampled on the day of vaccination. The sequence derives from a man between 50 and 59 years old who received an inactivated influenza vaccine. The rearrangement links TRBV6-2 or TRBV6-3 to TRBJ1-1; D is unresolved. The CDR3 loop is CASSFLGRSITEAFF. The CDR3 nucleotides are TGTGCCAGCAGTTTCCTTGGGCGGAGCATCACTGAAGCTTTCTTT.